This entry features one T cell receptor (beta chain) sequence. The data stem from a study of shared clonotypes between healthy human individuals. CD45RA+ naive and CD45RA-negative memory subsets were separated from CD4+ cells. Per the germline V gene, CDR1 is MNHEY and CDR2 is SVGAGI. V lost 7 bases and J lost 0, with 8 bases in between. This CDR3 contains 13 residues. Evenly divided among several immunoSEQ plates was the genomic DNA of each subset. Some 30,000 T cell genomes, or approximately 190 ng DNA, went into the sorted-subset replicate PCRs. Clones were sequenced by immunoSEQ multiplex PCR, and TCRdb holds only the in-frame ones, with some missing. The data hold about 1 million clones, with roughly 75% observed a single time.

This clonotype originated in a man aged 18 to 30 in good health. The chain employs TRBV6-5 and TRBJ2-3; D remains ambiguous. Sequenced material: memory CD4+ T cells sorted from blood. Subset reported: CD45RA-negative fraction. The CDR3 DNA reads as TGTGCCAGCACTCCGGAAAGCACAGATACGCAGTATTTT. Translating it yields CASTPESTDTQYF.